The 20 T cell receptor beta chains below all came from one sample that was sequenced in a study of shared T cell receptors in the human thymus. Here immunoSEQ multiplex PCR was the method, and the copy in TCRdb shows in-frame clones only, minus some. The table lists 640,000 or so clones, around 87% of them singletons, with more than 0.009% in the top ten. These sequences were also reported in another study, on human thymus T cells.

Source material: thymocytes. These receptors came from a boy in the first two years of life with a congenital heart defect.

The J gene is TRBJ1-6, the V gene TRBV19; 7 bases match TRBD1. The CDR3 consists of 12 residues. Germline assignment: CDR1 LNHDA and CDR2 SQIVND (reference sequence). The junction had 4 bases not matched to a gene; V was cut back by 7 bases and J by 10 bases. CDR3 region: CASKTGESPLHF. In DNA, the CDR3 is TGTGCCAGTAAAACAGGGGAGTCACCCCTCCACTTT.

This clone was counted once. The J gene is TRBJ2-2, the V gene TRBV4-1, with 15 nucleotides matching TRBD2. V dropped 3 bases and J dropped 6; count of bases not matched to a gene: 11. This CDR3 spans 19 amino acids. The germline CDR1 and CDR2 sequences are MGHRA and YSYEKL. The CDR3 here is CASSHPGTSGRYRAGELFF. CDR3 nucleotides: TGCGCCAGCAGCCACCCCGGGACTAGCGGGAGGTACCGAGCCGGGGAGCTGTTTTTT.

Regarding this clone: Additional DNA sequences in this sample encode the identical CDR3. The genes are TRBV27 and TRBJ2-6; a weak D match, TRBD2 (5 bases). Trimming removed 3 bases at V and 0 bases at J, with 6 bases between. This CDR3 has 15 residues. In germline, CDR1 is MNHEY, CDR2 SMNVEV (reference sequence). The CDR3 nucleotides read TGTGCCAGCAGTTTTCGGGGCTCTGGGGCCAACGTCCTGACTTTC. Amino acids: CASSFRGSGANVLTF.

The chain has TRBV27 and TRBJ1-4, with TRBD1 matching 11 bases. Per the germline V gene, CDR1 is MNHEY and CDR2 is SMNVEV (reference sequence). Trimming took 6 bases from V and 6 from J; bases not matched to a gene: 3. This CDR3 spans 14 amino acids. CDR3 in DNA: TGTGCCAGCAGATCGGACAGGGGGCATGAAAAACTGTTTTTT. This codes for CASRSDRGHEKLFF.

The J gene is TRBJ2-1, the V gene TRBV4-3; 8 nucleotides line up with TRBD2. The CDR3 contains 18 residues. CDR1 LGHNA and CDR2 YSLEER come from the germline V gene. V lost 2 bases, J lost 1 base, and 10 bases stayed unmatched. The CDR3 spells CASSQPAQAGVSYNEQFF. In DNA form, the CDR3 reads TGCGCCAGCAGCCAACCCGCCCAAGCGGGGGTTTCCTACAATGAGCAGTTCTTC.

On this clone: Germline is not matched at one junction end, which may reflect a read error. The chain combines TRBV4-3 with TRBJ2-3; the D gene is possibly TRBD1 (6 bases). This CDR3 has 17 amino acids. CDR1 and CDR2 (germline): LGHNA, YSLEER. The CDR3 nucleotides read TGCGCCAGCAACCAAACGTTGGGGGCAGGGACCACAGATACGCAGTATTTT. It translates to CASNQTLGAGTTDTQYF.

CDR3 sequence reads: CASSPGTSGGYEQYF. CDR3 nucleotides: TGTGCCAGCAGCCCCGGGACTAGCGGGGGTTACGAGCAGTACTTC. This chain connects TRBV7-2 to TRBJ2-7; the match to TRBD2 covers 14 bases. Germline V gene data show CDR1 as SGHTA and CDR2 as FQGNSA. This CDR3 contains 15 residues. The V gene end was trimmed by 5 bases and the J gene end by 4 bases; junction bases not matched to a gene: 4.

The rearrangement joins TRBV4-1 to TRBJ2-7; TRBD2 agrees at 9 bases. Germline V gene lookup returns CDR1 MGHRA and CDR2 YSYEKL. Trimming removed 0 bases from V and 2 bases from J; junction bases left unmatched: 5. This CDR3 comprises 16 residues. The DNA of the CDR3 is TGCGCCAGCAGCCAAGACGGCGGGAGGGAAACCTACGAGCAGTACTTC. Its translation: CASSQDGGRETYEQYF.

The V and J genes are TRBV19 and TRBJ2-5; 8 bases are shared with TRBD1. The CDR3 is made up of 14 amino acids. V dropped 9 bases and J dropped 5; count of bases not matched to a gene: 11. CDR1 is LNHDA and CDR2 is SQIVND in the germline V gene (reference sequence). CDR3 bases: TGTGCCAGCCGACAGGGGTTTGGGACGGAGACCCAGTACTTC. Its translation: CASRQGFGTETQYF.

The V call is TRBV7-6, the J call TRBJ2-1; D might be TRBD2 (5 bases). The germline gives CDR1 SGHVS, CDR2 FNYEAQ. The V and J ends lost 5 bases and 0 bases respectively, with 14 bases between them. There are 16 residues in the CDR3. The CDR3 loop reads CASSLDSANSYNEQFF. The CDR3, as DNA: TGTGCCAGCAGCCTGGATAGCGCCAACTCCTACAATGAGCAGTTCTTC.

The CDR3 DNA is TGTGCCAGCAGCCAAGACACGCCGGTCACCGGGGAGCTGTTTTTT. It encodes CASSQDTPVTGELFF. This chain links TRBV14 with TRBJ2-2; no clear D. Trimming took 0 bases from V and 4 from J, leaving 9 bases between them. This CDR3 has 15 residues. Germline-derived CDR1 and CDR2 are SGHDN and FVKESK.

This sequence joins TRBV29-1 and TRBJ1-3; D uncertain. The CDR3 covers 14 residues. The ends were cut back, 6 bases at V and 0 bases at J, with 12 bases in the middle. Germline V gene sequence: CDR1 SQVTM, CDR2 ANQGSEA. CDR3 sequence (DNA): TGCAGCGTCCTTGAGGGCAACTCTGGAAACACCATATATTTT. Translated: CSVLEGNSGNTIYF.

The chain joins TRBV10-1 to TRBJ2-1; 14 bases are a match to TRBD2. CDR1 is WNHNN and CDR2 is SYGVQD in the germline V gene (reference sequence). The V and J ends lost 3 bases and 6 bases, in that order; junction bases with no gene match: 10. This CDR3 comprises 18 residues. CDR3 in DNA: TGCGCCAGCAGTGATAACGATGGGACTAGCGGGGGACTCAATGAGCAGTTCTTC. It codes for CASSDNDGTSGGLNEQFF.

V usage is TRBV7-7 and J usage is TRBJ2-3; D is possibly TRBD2 (6 bases). Trimming took 1 base from V and 3 from J, leaving 20 bases between them. Per germline, CDR1 SSHAT and CDR2 FNYEAQ (reference sequence). The CDR3 has 18 amino acids. The CDR3 DNA reads as TGTGCCAGCAGCTTAGAACTAGGAGGGAGATGGTCAACAGATACGCAGTATTTT. Protein product: CASSLELGGRWSTDTQYF.

The chain combines TRBV30 with TRBJ1-5, with D perhaps matching TRBD1 (5 bases). Trimming took 3 bases from V and 0 from J, leaving 12 bases between them. CDR1 and CDR2 (germline): GTSNPN, SVGIG (reference sequence). The CDR3 length is 15 residues. The CDR3 loop is CAWSVGDYSNQPQHF. The CDR3 nucleotides are TGTGCCTGGAGCGTAGGGGATTATAGCAATCAGCCCCAGCATTTT.

This sequence joins TRBV28 and TRBJ1-3; 10 bases map to TRBD1. From germline, CDR1 is MDHEN and CDR2 SYDVKM. The CDR3 sequence is 17 residues long. V lost 5 bases and J lost 0; bases outside the gene matches: 7. The CDR3 DNA reads as TGTGCCAGCAGTACCGGGACAGGGGCCCCCTCTGGAAACACCATATATTTT. It translates to CASSTGTGAPSGNTIYF.

V and J are TRBV10-3 and TRBJ1-1; D remains ambiguous. With 3 bases removed from V and 5 bases from J, the gap between germline ends came to 10 bases. The germline CDR1 and CDR2 sequences are ENHRY and SYGVKD. This CDR3 spans 13 amino acids. For the CDR3, the DNA is TGTGCCATCAGTGATGGCGGAGAAACTGAAGCTTTCTTT. Its protein is CAISDGGETEAFF.

This sequence joins TRBV5-1 and TRBJ2-4, with TRBD2 matching 9 bases. CDR1 and CDR2 (germline): SGHRS, YFSETQ. This CDR3 has 19 amino acids. V trimming: 1 base; J trimming: 0 bases; junction bases outside the gene matches: 11. The CDR3 nucleotides read TGCGCCAGCAGCTTGAATTCCAGCGGGGGGACTATAGCCAAAAACATTCAGTACTTC. It translates to CASSLNSSGGTIAKNIQYF.

Points on this clone: Its ends do not fully match the called genes, so a read error is possible. The same CDR3 can be traced to other DNA sequences in this sample. V and J are TRBV7-8 and TRBJ1-6, with TRBD1 matching 7 bases. Germline lookup yields CDR1 SGHVS and CDR2 FQNEAQ. The CDR3 runs to 17 residues. The CDR3 nucleotides are TGTGCCAGCAGCTTAGGCCTCGGGACAGCCTATAATTCCCCCCTCCACTTT. As protein: CASSLGLGTAYNSPLHF.

The chain joins TRBV4-3 to TRBJ2-1; possibly TRBD2 for D (6 bases). Trimming left V 0 bases short and J 4 bases short, with 16 bases between. Germline-derived CDR1 and CDR2 are LGHNA and YSLEER. The CDR3 covers 17 residues. The CDR3 protein is CASSQESWRAGYNEQFF. CDR3 nucleotides: TGCGCCAGCAGCCAAGAGTCTTGGAGGGCCGGGTACAATGAGCAGTTCTTC.